A selection of T cell receptor beta chains follows, all from one sample in a study of T cell responses to AZD1222 COVID-19 vaccine. The protocol was immunoSEQ multiplex PCR, while the TCRdb copy is restricted to in-frame clones and leaves out a portion. This repertoire shows about 270,000 clones, approximately 94% found once; its top ten account for around 0.5%. The sample here was peripheral blood, taken 28 days after the second AZD1222 dose. Receptor source: an adult who received the AZD1222 COVID-19 vaccine. CDR3s include the opening cysteine and the closing phenylalanine or tryptophan. The order of the fields is D gene, V gene, J gene, clone size, CDR3 DNA, CDR3 protein. D genes are given only for firm matches. Part of the rows lack a size; the others show once, few, many or a class for expanded clones.

>-|TRBV5-1|TRBJ2-1|-
TGCGCCAGCAGCTTGACCGCCGATGAGCAGTTCTTC
CASSLTADEQFF
>-|TRBV12-3/TRBV12-4|TRBJ1-2|-
TGTGCCAGCCGGGGCGGTCCCGGCCATGGCTACACCTTC
CASRGGPGHGYTF
>-|TRBV2|TRBJ2-1|-
TGTGCCAGCAGTGAGGGCCCGCCGGGGTTCTTC
CASSEGPPGFF
>TRBD1|TRBV27|TRBJ1-2|-
TGTGCCAGCAGCCTGGACAGGCTATACGGCTACACCTTC
CASSLDRLYGYTF
>TRBD1|TRBV5-4|TRBJ2-7|once
TGTGCCAGCAGCTGGACAGGGGCCCCGGACGAGCAGTACTTC
CASSWTGAPDEQYF
>-|TRBV27|TRBJ1-4|few
TGTGCCAGCAGCCTGACAGGTTTTAATGAAAAACTGTTTTTT
CASSLTGFNEKLFF
>-|TRBV7-9|TRBJ1-5|-
TGTGCCAGCAGCTTAAGCGGGGCAGGGAGGGGTCAGCCCCAGCATTTT
CASSLSGAGRGQPQHF
>-|TRBV28|TRBJ1-2|-
TGTGCCAGCAGTCCGTACTCCGGAAGTAGCTATGGCTACACCTTC
CASSPYSGSSYGYTF
>-|TRBV6-5|TRBJ1-1|few
TGTGCCAGCAGGACATACAGCGGTACTGAAGCTTTCTTT
CASRTYSGTEAFF
>-|TRBV7-9|TRBJ1-3|-
TGTGCCAGCAGCTTATGGCTGTCCTCTGGAAACACCATATATTTT
CASSLWLSSGNTIYF
>-|TRBV4-1|TRBJ2-5|-
TGCGCCAGCAGCCAGGGGAGCGGGCCAGAGACCCAGTACTTC
CASSQGSGPETQYF
>TRBD1|TRBV6-2/TRBV6-3|TRBJ2-1|-
TGTGCCAGCAGTTTCTCGGGACAGAAGCAGTTCTTC
CASSFSGQKQFF
>-|TRBV18|TRBJ2-1|-
TGTGCCAGCTCACCACCGAACGTGTACAATGAGCAGTTCTTC
CASSPPNVYNEQFF
>-|TRBV28|TRBJ2-7|-
TGTGCCAGCAGTTTCCTAACTCGGTCCCGAGGGCACGAGCAGTACTTC
CASSFLTRSRGHEQYF
>TRBD1|TRBV10-3|TRBJ1-1|-
TGTGCCATCAGCGTGACAGGGCTAAACACTGAAGCTTTCTTT
CAISVTGLNTEAFF
>-|TRBV2|TRBJ2-7|-
TGTGCCAGCAGTGAATATAGCGGCAAATCCTACGAGCAGTACTTC
CASSEYSGKSYEQYF
>-|TRBV6-5|TRBJ2-7|once
TGTGCCAGCAGTTACTCCGGACAGTACTACGAGCAGTACTTC
CASSYSGQYYEQYF
>-|TRBV9|TRBJ1-1|-
TGTGCCAGCAACCGGGTCGGGGGCTCGAACACTGAAGCTTTCTTT
CASNRVGGSNTEAFF
>-|TRBV10-2|TRBJ2-1|-
TGCGCCAGCAGTTGGGGGTACAATGAGCAGTTCTTC
CASSWGYNEQFF
>-|TRBV27|TRBJ2-1|-
TGTGCCAGCAGTTTAGGGGCGGGGAATGAGCAGTTCTTC
CASSLGAGNEQFF
>TRBD2|TRBV7-2|TRBJ2-1|-
TGTGCCAGCAGCTTACCCTCACTAGCGACTGATTACAATGAGCAGTTCTTC
CASSLPSLATDYNEQFF
>-|TRBV7-9|TRBJ1-2|-
TGTGCCAGCAGCCTCGCCGGGACAAACTCTAACTATGGCTACACCTTC
CASSLAGTNSNYGYTF
>-|TRBV6-5|TRBJ2-5|-
TGTGCCAGCAGTTGGGACCTCGGGGAGACCCAGTACTTC
CASSWDLGETQYF
>TRBD2|TRBV5-1|TRBJ2-3|-
TGCGCCAGCAGCTTGGCCGCTAGCGGGGGGAGCACAGATACGCAGTATTTT
CASSLAASGGSTDTQYF
>TRBD2|TRBV7-3|TRBJ2-5|-
TGTGCCAGCAGCTTGGGAGGGTCCCAAGAGACCCAGTACTTC
CASSLGGSQETQYF
>-|TRBV28|TRBJ1-1|-
TGTGCCAGCAGTCCTGGGGGGGTTTCCACTGAAGCTTTCTTT
CASSPGGVSTEAFF
>-|TRBV5-4|TRBJ1-1|-
TGTGCCAGCAGCTTGGGGGACACCATAGGAGCTTTCTTT
CASSLGDTIGAFF
>-|TRBV5-1|TRBJ2-7|-
TGCGCCAGCAGCTTGGGGGCCCCAGGGGCCTACGAGCAGTACTTC
CASSLGAPGAYEQYF
>-|TRBV2|TRBJ2-7|-
TGTGCCAGCAGTGAAGAGGGGTACTACGAGCAGTACTTC
CASSEEGYYEQYF
>TRBD1|TRBV19|TRBJ2-7|-
TGTGCCAGTAGTATTACAGGGGTCTCCTACGAGCAGTACTTC
CASSITGVSYEQYF
>-|TRBV18|TRBJ2-4|-
TGTGCCAGCTCACCACCTTCGGCCAAAAACATTCAGTACTTC
CASSPPSAKNIQYF
>-|TRBV6-2/TRBV6-3|TRBJ1-5|-
TGTGCCAGCAGTTCCCCTCATACAGGGACGGTTAGCAATCAGCCCCAGCATTTT
CASSSPHTGTVSNQPQHF
>TRBD2|TRBV30|TRBJ2-2|-
TGTGCCTGGGGGACTTGGGGAGGGGACACCGGGGAGCTGTTTTTT
CAWGTWGGDTGELFF
>-|TRBV28|TRBJ1-5|-
TGTGCCAGCAGTTCTCGGGTTTCTCGGCAGCCCCAGCATTTT
CASSSRVSRQPQHF
>-|TRBV5-1|TRBJ2-5|-
TGCGCCAGCAGCTTGGCACAGGGATCCCAAGAGACCCAGTACTTC
CASSLAQGSQETQYF
>-|TRBV28|TRBJ1-5|-
TGTGCCAGCAGTTTCGAGGCAGGGAGGGATCAGCCCCAGCATTTT
CASSFEAGRDQPQHF
>-|TRBV10-3|TRBJ2-7|-
TGTGCCATCAGTCCCGACGGCGGCACTAACGAGCAGTACTTC
CAISPDGGTNEQYF
>-|TRBV28|TRBJ1-2|-
TGTGCCAGCAGGTCAGCTAACTATGGCTACACCTTC
CASRSANYGYTF
>-|TRBV5-1|TRBJ2-1|-
TGCGCCAGCAGATTGGACTTTCACAATGAGCAGTTCTTC
CASRLDFHNEQFF
>TRBD2|TRBV27|TRBJ2-3|-
TGTGCCAGCAGTTTATCGAAGTGGTGGGTAGCGGGGGAGTCAGATACGCAGTATTTT
CASSLSKWWVAGESDTQYF
>-|TRBV9|TRBJ1-6|-
TGTGCCAGCAGCGTAGCTGGGCGGGATCTGCGATCACCCCTCCACTTT
CASSVAGRDLRSPLHF
>TRBD1|TRBV5-1|TRBJ2-7|-
TGCGCCAGCAGCTTGGGACAGGGTACCGAGCAGTACTTC
CASSLGQGTEQYF
>-|TRBV4-1|TRBJ2-3|once
TGCGCCAGCAGCCAACCGACCAGGACCCATACGCAGTATTTT
CASSQPTRTHTQYF
>TRBD1|TRBV2|TRBJ1-1|-
TGTGCCAGCGATAGGGACAGGGGCATGAACACTGAAGCTTTCTTT
CASDRDRGMNTEAFF
>TRBD1|TRBV5-4|TRBJ2-7|-
TGTGCCAGCAGCCCGGGGACAGTGAAATCCTACGAGCAGTACTTC
CASSPGTVKSYEQYF
>-|TRBV19|TRBJ2-2|-
TGTGCCAGATCCCGGATCAGGGACACCGGGGAGCTGTTTTTT
CARSRIRDTGELFF
>-|TRBV2|TRBJ1-6|-
TGTGCCAGCAGAGAGGAGGTTAGCTCCTATAATTCACCCCTCCACTTT
CASREEVSSYNSPLHF
>-|TRBV3-1/TRBV3-2|TRBJ1-1|-
TGTGCCAGCAGCCAAGTTTCCGGGAACACTGAAGCTTTCTTT
CASSQVSGNTEAFF
>-|TRBV27|TRBJ2-1|-
TGTGCCAGCAGTCGATCCAGGGGGCCCAGCGGGAGTCAGGATGAGCAGTTCTTC
CASSRSRGPSGSQDEQFF
>TRBD1|TRBV10-2|TRBJ1-2|-
TGCGCCAGCAGTGAGGCCGGGACAGGGGAAGGCTACACCTTC
CASSEAGTGEGYTF
>TRBD2|TRBV10-3|TRBJ2-1|once
TGTGCCATCAGTGAAGGTCTAGCGGTGAATGAGCAGTTCTTC
CAISEGLAVNEQFF
>-|TRBV11-2|TRBJ2-1|-
TGTGCCAGCAGCCCCTCGACCCCCCGGGGGGAGCAGTTCTTC
CASSPSTPRGEQFF
>-|TRBV20-1|TRBJ2-2|-
TGCAGTGCTAGTAGGCAGGTCAACACCGGGGAGCTGTTTTTT
CSASRQVNTGELFF
>-|TRBV6-6|TRBJ1-5|-
TGTGCCAGCAGCGACGGGGCTCGTCAGCCCCAGCATTTT
CASSDGARQPQHF
>-|TRBV2|TRBJ2-7|-
TGTGCCAGCAACCTTGCGCCACTAGGCCACGAGCAGTACTTC
CASNLAPLGHEQYF